This T cell receptor beta chain was recovered during a study of Graves' ophthalmopathy and Graves' hyperthyroidism (dated by TCRdb to the late 2010s). About the full investigation: Peripheral blood was collected before any treatment was given, at the time of initial diagnosis. To tell Graves' ophthalmopathy apart from Graves' hyperthyroidism, and to predict which patients would progress to ophthalmopathy, the study relied on TCR beta repertoire signatures. In total, approximately 140 blood samples were TCR-sequenced: approximately 40 ophthalmopathy, about 75 hyperthyroidism and roughly 17 hyperthyroidism-to-ophthalmopathy patients. To explore V-J signatures that distinguish ophthalmopathy from hyperthyroidism, a discovery set of about 99 patients was enrolled, made up of 43 with ophthalmopathy and 55 to 65 with stable hyperthyroidism. An independent validation cohort was composed of fewer than 20 hyperthyroidism patients and approximately 15 patients who later progressed from hyperthyroidism to ophthalmopathy. In roughly 6 hyperthyroidism patients, the T-cell repertoires found in thyroid tissue were compared with those found in blood. Following sampling, methimazole starting at 30 mg daily was administered to hyperthyroidism patients, and high-dose intravenous methylprednisolone was administered to ophthalmopathy patients. The 80 to 100 discovery patients were randomly divided into training and test sets at a 7:3 ratio. Overall study outcomes, separate from this receptor: In cross-validation, the 13-signature model distinguished ophthalmopathy from stable hyperthyroidism with 87.88% sensitivity and 81.08% specificity, while in the test set the corresponding values were about 80% and 75%. Sample size was not statistically predetermined, and group allocation was not concealed from the investigators. In validation, the model predicted ophthalmopathy progression with about 71% sensitivity and 72% to 80% specificity; roughly 12 predicted patients were CT-confirmed with GO in a median of around 6 months. Most expanded thyroid clonotypes with frequency above 0.001 were also detected in blood, suggesting blood repertoires may reflect the thyroid immune response.

The ophthalmopathy patients had moderately to severely active disease, with a Clinical Activity Score of 3 or higher, a NOSPECS grade of 4 or higher, and a disease duration of less than 3 months. Patients with other autoimmune diseases, uncontrolled infections, pregnancy or lactation were excluded. Clinical symptoms, serum thyroxine, TRAb, thyroid ultrasound and orbital computed tomography were used for diagnosis. Using Ficoll-Paque density gradient centrifugation, PBMCs were isolated from 9 to 10 ml of fresh peripheral blood. Total RNA was extracted with Trizol reagent and quality-checked on an Agilent 2100 Bioanalyzer. Only one count was recorded for this clonotype. Its antigen is still unknown. Per-base qualities were not stored, and no clone one base away is much larger. A lone read gives weak evidence. Compared with germline, V lacks 5 bases and J lacks 5 bases; bases without a gene match: 9. Looking up the germline V gene yields CDR1 SGHAT and CDR2 FQNNGV. Spanning cysteine to phenylalanine, the CDR3 consists of 15 amino acids. The read is trimmed to its CDR3 DNA, 45 bases read in frame from base 1.

For repertoire sequencing, the TCR beta CDR3 regions were amplified from RNA transcripts. HTBI primers and the Qiagen OneStep RT-PCR kit were used in a first-round RT-PCR, which was followed by a second-round multiplex PCR, size selection and purification. Libraries were sequenced paired-end with 100 bp reads on an Illumina HiSeq2000. The authors' pipeline ran thus. SOAPnuke was used to process the reads, removing any read that contained adapters or uncalled bases, had a mean Phred below 15, or lacked an exact match to the constant primer or identifier. High-quality paired reads were merged with COPE v1.2.5. Each unique nucleotide sequence was treated as a clonotype, and MiTCR v1.1 was used to align the clonotypes to the IMGT TRB V, D and J references. The analysis was limited to V-J combinations with a frequency above 0.0001, which together covered 99.2% of repertoires. For each V-J combination, a TCR clonal expansion and chaos score was defined as F50 clonal expansion divided by the chaos observed in the TCRdist matrix. Welch's t-statistics and random forest were used to reduce features to 13 V-J combinations, which were fed into a naive Bayes classifier. The similarity between thyroid and blood repertoires was quantified using the Morisita-Horn index. TCRdb reran the public reads through fastp at Q25 and MiXCR, keeping productive beta chains. Each CDR3 protein gets just one entry, which takes the most common genes and DNA from the rows behind it. None of the V and J calls come from the authors' own analysis; TCRdb made them. In all, the sample holds some 520,000 distinct CDR3 sequences, and over 13% of those were seen once. The ten most abundant clones make up about 10% of the sample.

Sequenced input: blood. Recombination linked TRBV11-2 to TRBJ2-7; TRBD1 agrees with 10 junctional bases. The sequence came from a woman aged 30 to 39 with Graves' ophthalmopathy. Donor details come from another sample of the same person, matched by shared clones. CDR3 region: CASSAPGQGRHEQYF. The nucleotide sequence is given as TGTGCCAGCAGCGCACCGGGACAGGGGCGGCACGAGCAGTACTTC.